This T cell receptor beta chain was found in a study of cytomegalovirus exposure and HLA in healthy donors. The CDR3 is 16 amino acids. After removal of 3 bases from V and 4 bases from J, the junction contained 8 bases not matched to a gene. Germline V gives CDR1 KGHSH, CDR2 LQKENI. The study, taken as a whole, reports: Rare TCR sequences predominated, though certain public TCRs were found in many donors. Sequencing artifact likely explains a cluster of highly shared sequence variants. As a later analysis showed, a missense DCLRE1C variant was linked to trimming of TCR beta V- and J-genes.

Remarks on this clone: Its antigen is unidentified.

The PCR ran on 60 Vbeta and 13 Jbeta primers. Methods used by the authors: Roughly 11 million of the roughly 80 million unique TCR beta chains counted in a later analysis were shared. The repertoire was sequenced with immunoSEQ multiplex PCR; TCRdb's copy has only in-frame clones and lacks some. V, J and clone size are those of that table, while D and trimming were read from the DNA. The sample has roughly 140,000 clones, under 70% seen once. The specimen was PBMCs. This TCR was recovered from a woman in her 30s in good health and CMV-seropositive. This rearrangement joins TRBV18 to TRBJ2-2, with 7 bases matching TRBD2. DNA of the CDR3: TGTGCCAGCTCACCTCCGGGAGGAACAGGCACCGGGGAGCTGTTTTTT. This sequence encodes CASSPPGGTGTGELFF.